This T cell receptor (beta chain) was documented in a study of PD-1 blockade in classical Hodgkin lymphoma. There are 16 residues in the CDR3. Germline CDR1 and CDR2: LGHNA and YNFKEQ. With 4 bases clipped from V and 7 bases from J, the junction kept 8 bases outside the gene matches. Assay: immunoSEQ multiplex PCR; the TCRdb copy retains only in-frame clones and omits some. The repertoire holds 84,000 or so clones, about nine tenths seen once, with about 2.7% in the top ten. Each and every patient relapsed after autologous stem cell transplantation, and patients got differing brentuximab vedotin exposure. Complete response, partial response or progressive disease was recorded as best response.

The source of this sequence is a human donor with classical Hodgkin lymphoma. The sample consisted of peripheral blood mononuclear cells (PBMCs), taken before the second cycle of nivolumab. This chain links TRBV4-2 with TRBJ1-4; 11 bases line up with TRBD1. This CDR3 reads CASSPLGQGAFEKLFF. Written as DNA, the CDR3 is TGTGCCAGCAGCCCCCTAGGACAGGGGGCTTTTGAAAAACTGTTTTTT.